This TCR beta chain is drawn from a study of control samples from healthy donors and cancer patients. CDR1 and CDR2 from the germline V gene are SGHTA and FQGTGA. J lost 7 bases, V lost 4 bases, and 8 bases had no gene match. This CDR3 is built from 15 residues. Produced via immunoSEQ multiplex PCR; TCRdb's table is partial and in-frame only. This table has 150,000 to 200,000 clones, about 90% appearing once. This chain links TRBV7-3 with TRBJ2-2; TRBD2 matches 8 bases. The sample comprised blood. The clonotype was recovered from a woman in her 50s in good health. Here the CDR3 DNA reads TGTGCCAGCAGCTCCCGACTAGCGCCAAACGGGGAGCTGTTTTTT. Amino acid sequence: CASSSRLAPNGELFF.